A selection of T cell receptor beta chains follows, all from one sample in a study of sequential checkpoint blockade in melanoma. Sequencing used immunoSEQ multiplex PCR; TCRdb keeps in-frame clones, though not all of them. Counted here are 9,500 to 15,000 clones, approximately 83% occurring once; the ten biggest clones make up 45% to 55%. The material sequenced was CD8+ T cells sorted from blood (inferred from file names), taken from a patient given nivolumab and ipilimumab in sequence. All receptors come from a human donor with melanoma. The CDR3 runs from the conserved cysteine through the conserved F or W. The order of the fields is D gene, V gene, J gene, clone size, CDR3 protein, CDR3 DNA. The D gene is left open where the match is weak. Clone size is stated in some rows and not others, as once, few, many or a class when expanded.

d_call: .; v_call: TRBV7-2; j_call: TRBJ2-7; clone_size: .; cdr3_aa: CASSLELAPTYEQYF; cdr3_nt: TGTGCCAGCAGCCTAGAATTAGCGCCCACCTACGAGCAGTACTTC
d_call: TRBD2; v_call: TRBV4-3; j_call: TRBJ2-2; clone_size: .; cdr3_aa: CASSRPIAGVNTGELFF; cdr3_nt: TGCGCCAGCAGTCGCCCCATAGCGGGGGTAAACACCGGGGAGCTGTTTTTT
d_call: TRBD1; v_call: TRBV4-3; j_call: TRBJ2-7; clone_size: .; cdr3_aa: CASSQGGTGGYEQYF; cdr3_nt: TGCGCCAGCAGCCAAGGAGGGACAGGGGGCTACGAGCAGTACTTC
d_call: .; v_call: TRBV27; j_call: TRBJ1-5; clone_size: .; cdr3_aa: CASSLWAGNQPQHF; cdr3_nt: TGTGCCAGCAGTTTATGGGCTGGCAATCAGCCCCAGCATTTT
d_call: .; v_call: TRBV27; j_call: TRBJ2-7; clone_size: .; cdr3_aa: CASSFAHTYEQYF; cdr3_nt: TGTGCCAGCAGTTTTGCACATACCTACGAGCAGTACTTC
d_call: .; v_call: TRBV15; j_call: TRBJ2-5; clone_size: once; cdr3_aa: CATSRDLGRGETQYF; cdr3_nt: TGTGCCACCAGCAGAGATCTAGGGCGGGGAGAGACCCAGTACTTC
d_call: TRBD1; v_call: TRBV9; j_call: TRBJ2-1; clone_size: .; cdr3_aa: CASSVPRTGARDEQFF; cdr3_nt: TGTGCCAGCAGCGTACCCCGGACAGGGGCGCGGGATGAGCAGTTCTTC
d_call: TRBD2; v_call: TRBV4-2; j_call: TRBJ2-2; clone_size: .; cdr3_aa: CASSQEGGLAGTGELFF; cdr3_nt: TGTGCCAGCAGCCAAGAAGGGGGACTAGCGGGGACCGGGGAGCTGTTTTTT
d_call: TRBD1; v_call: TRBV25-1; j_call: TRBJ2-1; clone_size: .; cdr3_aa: CASSESGTVNEQFF; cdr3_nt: TGTGCCAGCAGTGAATCTGGGACAGTCAATGAGCAGTTCTTC
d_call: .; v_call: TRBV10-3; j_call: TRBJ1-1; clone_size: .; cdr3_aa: CAAKTVGLGFMNTEAFF; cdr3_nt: TGTGCCGCAAAAACGGTGGGACTGGGTTTCATGAACACTGAAGCTTTCTTT
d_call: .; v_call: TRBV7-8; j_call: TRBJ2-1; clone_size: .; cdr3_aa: CASSLAGRPYNEQFF; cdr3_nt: TGTGCCAGCAGCTTAGCGGGGCGTCCCTACAATGAGCAGTTCTTC
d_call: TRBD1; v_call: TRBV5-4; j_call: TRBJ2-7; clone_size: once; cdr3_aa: CASSLSGGSHEQYF; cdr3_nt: TGTGCCAGCAGCTTGTCAGGGGGCTCCCACGAGCAGTACTTC
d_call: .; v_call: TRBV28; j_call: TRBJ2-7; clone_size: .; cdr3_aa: CASSPSVGPEQYF; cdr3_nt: TGTGCCAGCAGCCCTTCCGTGGGGCCCGAGCAGTACTTC
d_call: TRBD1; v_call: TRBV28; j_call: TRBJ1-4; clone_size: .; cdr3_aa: CASSLVGDREGEKLFF; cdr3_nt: TGTGCCAGCAGTTTGGTCGGGGACAGGGAAGGTGAAAAACTGTTTTTT
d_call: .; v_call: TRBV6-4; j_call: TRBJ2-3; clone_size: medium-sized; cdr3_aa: CASSDSKGGGTDTQYF; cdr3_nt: TGTGCCAGCAGTGACTCTAAGGGGGGGGGAACAGATACGCAGTATTTT
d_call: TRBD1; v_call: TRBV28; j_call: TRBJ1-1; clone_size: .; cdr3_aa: CASSLIGQGVAFF; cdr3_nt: TGTGCCAGCAGTTTAATAGGACAGGGAGTAGCTTTCTTT
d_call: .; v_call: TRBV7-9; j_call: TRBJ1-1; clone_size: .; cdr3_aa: CASSFGRGNTEAFF; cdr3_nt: TGTGCCAGCAGCTTCGGCAGGGGGAACACTGAAGCTTTCTTT
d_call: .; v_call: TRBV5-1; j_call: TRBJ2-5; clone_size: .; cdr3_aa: CASSLGRGLETQYF; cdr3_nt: TGCGCCAGCAGCTTGGGCAGGGGTTTGGAGACCCAGTACTTC
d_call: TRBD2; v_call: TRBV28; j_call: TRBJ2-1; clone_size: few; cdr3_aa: CASSTLPGLTYNEQFF; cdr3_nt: TGTGCCAGCAGTACACTACCGGGACTAACATACAATGAGCAGTTCTTC
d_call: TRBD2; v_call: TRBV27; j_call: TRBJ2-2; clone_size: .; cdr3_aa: CASSDGTSVGRELFF; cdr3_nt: TGTGCCAGCAGCGACGGGACTAGCGTCGGGAGGGAGCTGTTTTTT
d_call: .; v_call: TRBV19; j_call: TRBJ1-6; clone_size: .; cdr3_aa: CASTLFHGSSYNSPLHF; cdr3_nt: TGTGCCAGTACCCTTTTCCATGGCAGCTCCTATAATTCACCCCTCCACTTT
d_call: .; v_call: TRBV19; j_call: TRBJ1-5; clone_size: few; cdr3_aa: CASSLVGSSNQPQHF; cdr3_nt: TGTGCCAGTAGCCTTGTCGGGTCTAGCAATCAGCCCCAGCATTTT
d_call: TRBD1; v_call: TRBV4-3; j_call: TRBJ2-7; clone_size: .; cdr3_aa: CASSQDSGGPSYEQYF; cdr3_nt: TGCGCCAGCAGCCAAGATTCAGGGGGACCCTCCTACGAGCAGTACTTC
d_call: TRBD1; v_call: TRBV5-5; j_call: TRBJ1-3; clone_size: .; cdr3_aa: CASSEEGTGGNTIYF; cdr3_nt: TGTGCCAGCAGTGAGGAAGGGACAGGTGGAAACACCATATATTTT
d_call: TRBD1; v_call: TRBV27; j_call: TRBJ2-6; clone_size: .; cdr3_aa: CASSRRTGQLSGANVLTF; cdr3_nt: TGTGCCAGCAGTCGTAGGACAGGCCAACTCTCTGGGGCCAACGTCCTGACTTTC
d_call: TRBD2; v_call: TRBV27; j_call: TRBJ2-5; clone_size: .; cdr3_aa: CASSLNEPSGDQETQYF; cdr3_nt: TGTGCCAGCAGTTTAAACGAGCCTAGCGGGGACCAAGAGACCCAGTACTTC
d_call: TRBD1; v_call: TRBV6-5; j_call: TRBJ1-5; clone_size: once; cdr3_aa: CASSSRGLHQPQHF; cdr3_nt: TGTGCCAGCAGCTCCAGGGGGCTCCATCAGCCCCAGCATTTT
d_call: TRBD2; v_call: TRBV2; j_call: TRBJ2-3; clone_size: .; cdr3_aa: CASRDYGLAGAADTQYF; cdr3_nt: TGTGCCAGCAGGGACTATGGACTAGCGGGGGCTGCAGATACGCAGTATTTT
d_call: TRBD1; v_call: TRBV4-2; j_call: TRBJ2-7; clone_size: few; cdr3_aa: CASSQEGTVSYEQYF; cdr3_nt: TGTGCCAGCAGCCAAGAGGGGACAGTCTCCTACGAGCAGTACTTC
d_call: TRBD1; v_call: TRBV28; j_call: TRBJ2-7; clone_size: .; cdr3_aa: CATKTGAYYEQYF; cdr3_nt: TGTGCCACCAAGACAGGGGCGTACTACGAGCAGTACTTC
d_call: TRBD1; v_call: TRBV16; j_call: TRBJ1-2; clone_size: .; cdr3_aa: CASSQSIAAGGASGYTF; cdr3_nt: TGTGCCAGCAGCCAATCGATCGCGGCAGGGGGCGCGAGTGGCTACACCTTC
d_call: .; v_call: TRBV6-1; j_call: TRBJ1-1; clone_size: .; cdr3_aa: CASGSGVSGTEAFF; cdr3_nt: TGTGCCAGCGGCTCAGGGGTATCGGGAACTGAAGCTTTCTTT
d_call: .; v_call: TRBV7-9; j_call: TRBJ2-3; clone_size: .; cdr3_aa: CASSPGGSDTQYF; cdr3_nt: TGTGCCAGCAGCCCAGGGGGGTCGGATACGCAGTATTTT
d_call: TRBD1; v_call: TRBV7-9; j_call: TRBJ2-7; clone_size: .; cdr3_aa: CASSLRDRPYEQYF; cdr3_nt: TGTGCCAGCAGCTTAAGGGACAGGCCCTACGAGCAGTACTTC
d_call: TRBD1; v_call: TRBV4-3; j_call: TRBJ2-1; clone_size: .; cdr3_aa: CASSQPGQGYNEQFF; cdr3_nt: TGCGCCAGCAGCCAGCCGGGACAGGGATACAATGAGCAGTTCTTC
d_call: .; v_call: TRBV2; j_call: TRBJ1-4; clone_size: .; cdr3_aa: CASSDETAYNEKLFF; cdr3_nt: TGTGCCAGCAGTGATGAGACAGCCTATAATGAAAAACTGTTTTTT
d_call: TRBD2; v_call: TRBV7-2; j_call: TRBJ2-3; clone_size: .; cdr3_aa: CASSLVYRTSVTDTQYF; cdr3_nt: TGTGCCAGCAGCTTAGTTTACCGGACTAGCGTGACAGATACGCAGTATTTT
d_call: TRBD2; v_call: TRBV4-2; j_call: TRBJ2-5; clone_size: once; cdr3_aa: CASSQEPAGGETQYF; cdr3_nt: TGTGCCAGCAGCCAAGAGCCAGCGGGGGGAGAGACCCAGTACTTC
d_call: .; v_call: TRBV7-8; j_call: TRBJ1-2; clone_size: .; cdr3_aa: CASSRLSINYGYTF; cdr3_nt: TGTGCCAGCAGCCGACTCAGCATAAACTATGGCTACACCTTC
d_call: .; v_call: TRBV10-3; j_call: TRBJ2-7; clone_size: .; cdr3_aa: CAISEEGISYEQYF; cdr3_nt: TGTGCCATCAGTGAGGAGGGCATTTCCTACGAGCAGTACTTC
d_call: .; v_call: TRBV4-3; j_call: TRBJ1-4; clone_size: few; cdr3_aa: CASSQGDAVGRRGKLFF; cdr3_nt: TGCGCCAGCAGCCAGGGCGATGCAGTGGGTCGAAGGGGAAAACTGTTTTTT
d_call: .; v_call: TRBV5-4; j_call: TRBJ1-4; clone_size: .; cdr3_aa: CASSLTGSATNEKLFF; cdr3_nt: TGTGCCAGCAGCTTGACGGGTTCAGCTACTAATGAAAAACTGTTTTTT
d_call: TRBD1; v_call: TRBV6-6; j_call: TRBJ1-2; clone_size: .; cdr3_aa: CASSTGGMTYGYTF; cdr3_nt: TGTGCCAGCAGCACAGGGGGCATGACCTATGGCTACACCTTC